The 31 T cell receptor beta chains below come from one sample, sequenced in a study of beta chain features in type 1 diabetes listed by TCRdb under 2018. The library relied on the immunoSEQ multiplex PCR assay. The entire isolated RNA was reverse transcribed using the High Capacity cDNA Reverse Transcription Kit, and thus expressed TCRB transcripts were sequenced. The clones in this table, taken by TCRdb from immuneACCESS, are in-frame only. Not every clone is retained; where verified, under half of the shortfall comes from an unresolved V gene, and the cause of the rest is unknown. This sample is represented by under 150,000 clones; roughly 7.2% of them were singletons. The ten largest make up under 1.5% of the sample. Material: central memory CD4+ T cells from blood. The receptors stem from a woman under 40 in good health.

This clone was counted a few times. The J gene is TRBJ1-2, the V gene TRBV5-6, with TRBD1 matching over 8 bases. The germline CDR1 and CDR2 sequences are SGHDT and YYEEEE. V lost 0 bases and J lost 5; bases outside the gene matches: 6. The CDR3 is made up of 15 amino acids. DNA of the CDR3: TGTGCCAGCAGCTTGGAGGACAGGGTGTGGTATGGCTACACCTTC. Residues: CASSLEDRVWYGYTF.

This clone was counted between two and nine times. This chain connects TRBV7-3 to TRBJ2-3; TRBD2 agrees at 15 bases. There are 17 residues in the CDR3. Looked up from germline, CDR1 is SGHTA and CDR2 is FQGTGA. V lost 5 bases to trimming and J lost 5 bases; unmatched junction nucleotides: 8. CDR3 DNA: TGTGCCAGCAGCCCTCCCCGGACTAGCGGGAGGGTAGATACGCAGTATTTT. It yields the protein CASSPPRTSGRVDTQYF.

The genes are TRBV11-1 and TRBJ2-4; 9 nucleotides match TRBD1. Germline assignment: CDR1 SGHAT and CDR2 FQDESV (reference sequence). The CDR3 consists of 16 residues. V was pared by 0 bases and J by 6 bases, with 6 bases of the junction left unmatched. The DNA of the CDR3 is TGTGCCAGCAGCTTAGCGACCGACAGGGGGAGAAACATTCAGTACTTC. Protein product: CASSLATDRGRNIQYF.

V gene TRBV4-3 combines with J gene TRBJ1-4, with D possibly being TRBD1 (5 bases). V gave up 0 bases and J gave up 8 bases, with 16 bases separating them. The CDR3 contains 16 residues. Germline V lookup: CDR1 LGHNA, CDR2 YSLEER. The CDR3 nucleotides are TGCGCCAGCAGCCAAGATGGGGGGGGAAGTGGAGAAAAACTGTTTTTT. This encodes CASSQDGGGSGEKLFF.

This chain links TRBV9 with TRBJ1-5, with D possibly being TRBD1 (6 bases). The CDR3 spans 15 residues. Looked up from germline, CDR1 is SGDLS and CDR2 is YYNGEE. V was pared by 0 bases and J by 4 bases, with 11 bases between. The CDR3 loop is CASSVGQGQNQPQHF. The DNA of the CDR3 is TGTGCCAGCAGCGTAGGTCAGGGACAAAATCAGCCCCAGCATTTT.

The chain uses TRBV10-3 and TRBJ2-3; the D gene is possibly TRBD2 (5 bases). Germline V gene lookup returns CDR1 ENHRY and CDR2 SYGVKD. There are 14 residues in the CDR3. The V end was cut by 5 bases, the J end by 1 base, with 10 bases between. The CDR3 region is CAISLGSGTDTQYF. CDR3 DNA: TGTGCCATCAGTCTCGGTAGCGGCACAGATACGCAGTATTTT.

In the case of this clone: The germline gene is not matched at one end of the junction; a read error may be the cause. The chain is built from TRBV2 and TRBJ1-5; 8 bases line up with TRBD1. Looked up from germline, CDR1 is SNHLY and CDR2 is FYNNEI. This CDR3 comprises 15 residues. The CDR3 sequence is CASSEDQGAHQPQHF. In nucleotides, the CDR3 is TGTGCCAGCAGCGAAGACCAGGGGGCCCACCAGCCCCAGCATTTT. The whole variable domain, filled in from reference TRBV2 and TRBJ1-5, reads EPEVTQTPSHQVTQMGQEVILRCVPISNHLYFYWYRQILGQKVEFLVSFYNNEISEKSEIFDDQFSVERPDGSNFTLKIRSTKLEDSAMYFCASSEDQGAHQPQHFGDGTRLSIL.

There are a few counts of this clone. The V and J genes are TRBV9 and TRBJ2-7, with D possibly matching TRBD2 (6 bases). The V end was cut by 7 bases, the J end by 0 bases, with 14 bases between. From germline, CDR1 is SGDLS and CDR2 YYNGEE. The CDR3 contains 14 residues. For the CDR3, the DNA is TGTGCCAGCGCTACCGGGACTTACTCCTACGAGCAGTACTTC. This gives the protein CASATGTYSYEQYF.

In this sample, this clone turned up a few times. The chain carries TRBV2 and TRBJ1-5; 7 nucleotides agree with TRBD1. Per the germline V gene, CDR1 is SNHLY and CDR2 is FYNNEI. The ends lost 6 bases at V and 5 bases at J; junction bases unmatched: 7. This CDR3 spans 14 amino acids. The CDR3 coding sequence is TGTGCCAGCAGCTCGCAGGGGGGCGATCAGCCCCAGCATTTT. It specifies CASSSQGGDQPQHF.

This clone has at least ten counts. The chain uses TRBV6-4 and TRBJ2-7; 9 bases fit TRBD2. CDR3 length: 14 amino acids. V lost 4 bases, J lost 4 bases, and 5 bases stayed unmatched. Germline values: CDR1 MRHNA, CDR2 SNTAGT. CDR3 sequence reads: CASSVVAGDYEQYF. The CDR3 nucleotides read TGTGCCAGCAGTGTTGTAGCGGGGGATTACGAGCAGTACTTC.

This clone was recorded a few times. The J gene is TRBJ2-7, the V gene TRBV30; 8 nucleotides line up with TRBD2. Germline CDR1 reads GTSNPN; CDR2 reads SVGIG (reference sequence). The trim removed 1 base at V and 3 bases at J, leaving 8 bases unmatched. The CDR3 runs to 15 residues. The chain's CDR3 is CAWSGNSGSLYEQYF. The CDR3 DNA reads as TGTGCCTGGAGTGGGAACAGCGGGAGCCTCTACGAGCAGTACTTC.

This clone has just a few counts. The chain combines TRBV28 with TRBJ2-2, with 9 bases lining up with TRBD1. The germline gives CDR1 MDHEN, CDR2 SYDVKM. The CDR3 covers 15 residues. J lost 7 bases, V lost 5 bases, and 8 bases had no gene match. CDR3 in amino acids: CASSGRDRAGGELFF. The CDR3 DNA is TGTGCCAGCAGTGGCCGGGACAGGGCTGGCGGGGAGCTGTTTTTT.

The chain has TRBV15 and TRBJ1-3; 10 nucleotides match TRBD1. Trimming at V came to 5 bases and at J to 2 bases, leaving 6 bases not matched to a gene. The CDR3 covers 16 residues. The V gene's germline CDR1 is LNHNV and CDR2 YYDKDF (reference sequence). The CDR3 bases are TGTGCCACCAGCGGGCGGGACAGGGGAGCTGGAAACACCATATATTTT. This encodes CATSGRDRGAGNTIYF. Full variable domain (outside the CDR3, taken from reference TRBV15 and TRBJ1-3): DAMVIQNPRYQVTQFGKPVTLSCSQTLNHNVMYWYQQKSSQAPKLLFHYYDKDFNNEADTPDNFQSRRPNTSFCFLDIRSPGLGDTAMYLCATSGRDRGAGNTIYFGEGSWLTVV.

This clone was recorded a few times. The CDR3 sequence: CASSRGPGLLTYEQYF. The CDR3 bases are TGTGCCAGTAGTCGCGGGCCAGGACTGCTTACCTACGAGCAGTACTTC. J is TRBJ2-7 and V is TRBV19; a possible D gene is TRBD2 (5 bases). V was cut by 5 bases and J by 2 bases, with 19 bases left in between. Germline-derived CDR1 and CDR2 are LNHDA and SQIVND (reference sequence). This CDR3 spans 16 amino acids.

The gene calls are TRBV7-8 and TRBJ2-3; 8 nucleotides align to TRBD1. This CDR3 comprises 15 residues. CDR1 and CDR2 from the germline V gene are SGHVS and FQNEAQ. J gave up 3 bases and V 2 bases, and 4 bases lay outside the gene matches. The CDR3: CASSLRTGRTDTQYF. The CDR3 DNA reads as TGTGCCAGCAGCTTAAGGACAGGGCGTACAGATACGCAGTATTTT.

The V and J genes are TRBV7-8 and TRBJ2-5, with D possibly being TRBD1 (6 bases). The V and J ends lost 5 bases and 6 bases respectively, with 16 bases between them. Germline assignment: CDR1 SGHVS and CDR2 FQNEAQ. The CDR3 runs 14 residues. The CDR3 reads CASSPGTLKKTQYF. The CDR3 coding sequence is TGTGCCAGCAGCCCAGGGACACTCAAGAAGACCCAGTACTTC.

The genes are TRBV15 and TRBJ1-4, with 8 bases identical to TRBD1. Trimming removed 1 base from V and 6 bases from J; junction bases left unmatched: 4. This CDR3 is built from 15 residues. Germline CDR1 and CDR2: LNHNV and YYDKDF (reference sequence). CDR3 nucleotide sequence: TGTGCCACCAGCAGAGTTGCGACAGGGGATGAAAAACTGTTTTTT. Protein sequence: CATSRVATGDEKLFF.

J is TRBJ2-5 and V is TRBV11-2, with 10 bases that match TRBD1. V was clipped by 2 bases and J by 6 bases; unmatched bases: 12. The length of the CDR3 is 17 residues. Germline CDR1 reads SGHAT; CDR2 reads FQNNGV. The CDR3 nucleotides read TGTGCCAGCAGCTTACTAATCGGCTGGGACAGGGGACAGACCCAGTACTTC. It yields the protein CASSLLIGWDRGQTQYF.

This clone appeared a few times. The rearrangement links TRBV7-2 to TRBJ2-7; the match to TRBD2 covers 12 bases. Trimming cost V 1 base and J 2 bases; bases outside gene matches: 3. The CDR3 extends over 16 amino acids. CDR1 is SGHTA, CDR2 FQGNSA, per germline. The CDR3 protein is CASSLDGTSGPYEQYF. As DNA, the CDR3 is TGTGCCAGCAGCTTAGACGGGACTAGCGGGCCCTACGAGCAGTACTTC.

This clone was detected a few times. The V and J genes are TRBV9 and TRBJ2-2; possible D gene TRBD2, 5 bases. The CDR3 consists of 15 residues. Germline values: CDR1 SGDLS, CDR2 YYNGEE. V was cut by 4 bases and J by 5 bases, with 15 bases left in between. The CDR3 here is CASSLGTPGTGELFF. The CDR3 nucleotides read TGTGCCAGCAGCCTAGGAACTCCGGGGACCGGGGAGCTGTTTTTT. The whole variable domain, remainder taken from reference TRBV9 and TRBJ2-2, is DSGVTQTPKHLITATGQRVTLRCSPRSGDLSVYWYQQSLDQGLQFLIQYYNGEERAKGNILERFSAQQFPDLHSELNLSSLELGDSALYFCASSLGTPGTGELFFGEGSRLTVL.

This clone was counted at least ten times. CDR3 protein: CSVDPSGNYNEQFF. For the CDR3, the DNA is TGCAGCGTTGACCCTAGCGGGAATTACAATGAGCAGTTCTTC. The chain has TRBV29-1 and TRBJ2-1; 9 bases map to TRBD2. Germline lookup yields CDR1 SQVTM and CDR2 ANQGSEA. The V and J ends lost 3 bases and 4 bases, in that order; junction bases with no gene match: 4. The CDR3 extends over 14 amino acids.

This clone came up a few times. The chain uses TRBV7-8 and TRBJ1-4; D perhaps matches TRBD1 (5 bases). The CDR3 length is 14 residues. Germline CDR1 and CDR2: SGHVS and FQNEAQ. Trimming cost V 4 bases and J 7 bases, with 13 bases left between them. CDR3 sequence (DNA): TGTGCCAGCAGCTCAGGGCACACTGGTGAAAAACTGTTTTTT. This gives the protein CASSSGHTGEKLFF.

This clone has just a few counts. The chain couples TRBV9 to TRBJ2-3; TRBD2 matches 12 bases. V shed 0 bases, J shed 1 base, and the junction held 3 bases outside the gene matches. The CDR3 loop spans 17 amino acids. The germline CDR1 and CDR2 sequences are SGDLS and YYNGEE. In nucleotides, the CDR3 is TGTGCCAGCAGCGTAGCCCGGACTAGCGGGGGCACAGATACGCAGTATTTT. As protein: CASSVARTSGGTDTQYF.

This chain links TRBV7-2 with TRBJ2-7, with 7 bases aligning to TRBD1. The CDR3 runs 15 residues. With V trimmed by 5 bases and J by 0 bases, 7 bases remained unmatched. Germline lookup yields CDR1 SGHTA and CDR2 FQGNSA. CDR3 protein: CASSKRQGYSYEQYF. CDR3 nucleotides: TGTGCCAGCAGCAAACGACAGGGCTACTCCTACGAGCAGTACTTC.

V is TRBV6-6 and J is TRBJ2-3, with D maybe TRBD2 (6 bases). Germline values: CDR1 MNHNY, CDR2 SVGAGI (reference sequence). V lost 5 bases to trimming and J lost 3 bases, with 18 bases between them. The CDR3 runs to 16 residues. The CDR3 DNA reads TGTGCCAGCAGTCAGGGAGGCCTTGCGGGGACAGATACGCAGTATTTT. This gives the protein CASSQGGLAGTDTQYF.

In its sample, this clone was seen a few times. The V call is TRBV6-5, the J call TRBJ2-7; a possible D gene is TRBD1 (6 bases). Germline V gene lookup returns CDR1 MNHEY and CDR2 SVGAGI. Between the trimmed V and J ends, which lost 5 bases and 4 bases, there was a span of 12 bases. This CDR3 spans 13 amino acids. CDR3: CASSQFQGYEQYF. CDR3 DNA sequence: TGTGCCAGCAGTCAGTTTCAGGGGTACGAGCAGTACTTC.

This clone was observed a single time. The chain links TRBV9 to TRBJ2-3; weak D call: TRBD2 (6 bases). Per the germline V gene, CDR1 is SGDLS and CDR2 is YYNGEE. There are 15 residues in the CDR3. The V end was cut by 5 bases, the J end by 4 bases, with 17 bases between. CDR3 DNA sequence: TGTGCCAGCAGTGCGGGCGGGGATAGGTCAGATACGCAGTATTTT. Its translation: CASSAGGDRSDTQYF.

The J gene is TRBJ2-1, the V gene TRBV5-1, with TRBD2 identical over 7 bases. Germline CDR1 reads SGHRS; CDR2 reads YFSETQ. The trim removed 2 bases at V and 5 bases at J, leaving 4 bases unmatched. The CDR3 extends over 14 amino acids. The CDR3 loop is CASSFGGSNNEQFF. The CDR3, as DNA: TGCGCCAGCAGCTTCGGCGGGAGTAACAATGAGCAGTTCTTC.

This clone showed up just a few times. The V call is TRBV4-2, the J call TRBJ1-5, with D possibly matching TRBD1 (5 bases). This CDR3 contains 15 residues. Trimming removed 1 base from V and 2 bases from J, with 9 bases in between. The V gene's germline CDR1 is LGHNA and CDR2 YNFKEQ. CDR3 DNA sequence: TGTGCCAGCAGCCAAGTGGAGGGGCGCAATCAGCCCCAGCATTTT. Encoded protein: CASSQVEGRNQPQHF.

This rearrangement joins TRBV7-2 to TRBJ1-2, with 10 nucleotides matching TRBD1. This CDR3 contains 17 residues. Germline V lookup: CDR1 SGHTA, CDR2 FQGNSA. The V segment lost 1 base and the J segment 0 bases; nucleotides outside the gene matches: 5. CDR3 nucleotide sequence: TGTGCCAGCAGCTTAGACGCCGGGACAGGGGCTAACTATGGCTACACCTTC. Translation gives CASSLDAGTGANYGYTF.

Comment on this clone: Relative to the germline gene, one junction end is altered; a read error may explain this. The rearrangement uses TRBV11-2 and TRBJ1-4; weak D call: TRBD1 (6 bases). Germline V gene sequence: CDR1 SGHAT, CDR2 FQNNGV. The CDR3 has 13 residues. The DNA for the CDR3 is TGTGCCAGCAGCCCCCGAGGAGGACAGCATTTTCTTTTT. This codes for CASSPRGGQHFLF.